Presented here are 15 T cell receptor beta chains from one specimen sequenced in a study of blood T cell repertoires in COVID-19. The repertoire was sequenced with immunoSEQ multiplex PCR; TCRdb's copy has only in-frame clones and lacks some. The data contain about 110,000 clones, around three quarters of them singletons. The sequenced sample consisted of peripheral blood. These receptors came from a human donor in a cohort sampled during active or convalescent COVID-19.

The chain recombines TRBV7-9 with TRBJ2-1, with D perhaps TRBD1 (6 bases). The CDR3 is 17 amino acids. V was cut by 5 bases and J by 3 bases, with 20 bases left in between. Germline loops: CDR1 SEHNR, CDR2 FQNEAQ (reference sequence). Here the CDR3 reads CASSVSGTTPRYNEQFF. CDR3 DNA: TGTGCCAGCAGCGTCTCCGGGACAACGCCGCGCTACAATGAGCAGTTCTTC.

The chain joins TRBV6-2 or TRBV6-3 to TRBJ2-2, with D perhaps matching TRBD1 (6 bases). The CDR3 has 18 amino acids. The V and J ends lost 2 bases and 1 base respectively, with 17 bases between them. Germline values: CDR1 MNHEY, CDR2 SVGEGT. Here the CDR3 reads CASSYPMAWGQNTGELFF. The CDR3 DNA reads as TGTGCCAGCAGTTACCCAATGGCATGGGGACAGAACACCGGGGAGCTGTTTTTT.

The chain uses TRBV7-6 and TRBJ2-1, with D perhaps TRBD2 (5 bases). Trimming stripped 4 bases from V and 5 bases from J, with 12 bases between. The CDR3 loop spans 14 amino acids. Germline CDR1 SGHVS, CDR2 FNYEAQ. CDR3 sequence: CASSSWRMDNEQFF. The CDR3 nucleotides are TGTGCCAGCAGCTCTTGGAGGATGGACAATGAGCAGTTCTTC.

CDR3 DNA: TGTGCCAGTAGACTGACTAGCGGGGCAACCTACAATGAGCAGTTCTTC. Its protein product is CASRLTSGATYNEQFF. The chain employs TRBV19 and TRBJ2-1; 11 bases fit TRBD2. CDR1 and CDR2 from the germline V gene are LNHDA and SQIVND (reference sequence). V lost 6 bases to trimming and J lost 2 bases; unmatched junction nucleotides: 6. The CDR3 spans 16 residues.

V gene TRBV14 combines with J gene TRBJ1-2; no definite D call. Germline CDR1 SGHDN, CDR2 FVKESK. V gave up 6 bases and J gave up 0 bases, with 17 bases separating them. The CDR3 consists of 16 residues. The CDR3 loop is CASRWFFSETNYGYTF. The CDR3 DNA is TGTGCCAGCAGATGGTTTTTCTCGGAGACTAACTATGGCTACACCTTC.

As DNA, the CDR3 is TGTGCCAGCAGCTCCGGGACAAAGAACACCGGGGAGCTGTTTTTT. It is translated as CASSSGTKNTGELFF. The chain joins TRBV11-3 to TRBJ2-2; tentative D call: TRBD1 (6 bases). CDR1 and CDR2 (germline): SGHNT, YENEEA. The CDR3 extends over 15 amino acids. Trimming shortened V by 4 bases and J by 1 base, and 10 bases separated the two germline ends.

This rearrangement joins TRBV6-9 to TRBJ1-1, with D hard to call. Trimming shortened V by 4 bases and J by 1 base, and 7 bases separated the two germline ends. CDR3 size: 13 residues. From germline, CDR1 is MNHGY and CDR2 SVAAGI. The CDR3 nucleotides are TGTGCCAGCAGTTCTGCAGGGAACACTGAAGCTTTCTTT. Protein sequence: CASSSAGNTEAFF.

The CDR3 here is CASSPDRLMNTEAFF. DNA for the CDR3: TGTGCCAGCAGCCCGGACAGATTGATGAACACTGAAGCTTTCTTT. The chain joins TRBV7-2 to TRBJ1-1; TRBD1 might be the D (6 bases). The CDR3 has 15 residues. The V gene lost 5 bases and the J gene lost 0 bases, with 13 bases spanning the gap. Germline CDR1 reads SGHTA; CDR2 reads FQGNSA.

The CDR3 loop reads CASSQRVGLAPSYNEQFF. CDR3 DNA sequence: TGCGCCAGCAGCCAGAGAGTAGGACTAGCTCCCTCCTACAATGAGCAGTTCTTC. The chain employs TRBV4-1 and TRBJ2-1, with 8 nucleotides matching TRBD2. Germline V gives CDR1 MGHRA, CDR2 YSYEKL. The V and J ends lost 3 bases and 0 bases, in that order; junction bases with no gene match: 10. The CDR3 contains 18 residues.

This chain links TRBV7-9 with TRBJ1-6; TRBD1 matches 7 bases. With V trimmed by 1 base and J by 0 bases, 6 bases remained unmatched. The CDR3 has 18 residues. Germline lookup yields CDR1 SEHNR and CDR2 FQNEAQ (reference sequence). CDR3 DNA: TGTGCCAGCAGCTTAGAACAGGGGATTAGCTCCTATAATTCACCCCTCCACTTT. Its protein is CASSLEQGISSYNSPLHF.

The chain has TRBV7-2 and TRBJ2-3, with 12 bases that match TRBD2. The CDR3 is 18 amino acids. With V trimmed by 5 bases and J by 1 base, 10 bases remained unmatched. Germline CDR1 and CDR2: SGHTA and FQGNSA. The CDR3, as DNA: TGTGCCAGCAGCCTATTTCTGACTAGCGGGGGACGCACAGATACGCAGTATTTT. Translated: CASSLFLTSGGRTDTQYF.

The J gene is TRBJ2-3, the V gene TRBV2, with 7 bases matching TRBD2. J gave up 4 bases and V 9 bases, and 7 bases lay outside the gene matches. The CDR3 is 13 amino acids. Germline V gene data show CDR1 as SNHLY and CDR2 as FYNNEI. In DNA, the CDR3 is TGTGCCAGTCGTCGGCGGGAGCCAGATACGCAGTATTTT. Translation gives CASRRREPDTQYF.

For this clone: The junction shows a germline mismatch at one end, possibly a read error. This chain connects TRBV3-1 (or the pseudogene TRBV3-2) to TRBJ1-6; possibly TRBD1 for D (5 bases). The CDR3 runs 14 residues. Germline CDR1 reads LGHDT; CDR2 reads YNNKEL (reference sequence). CDR3 DNA sequence: TGTGCCAGCAGTCAAGTGGGTGGGGGGTCACCCCTCCACTTT. Translating it yields CASSQVGGGSPLHF.

The chain employs TRBV5-1 and TRBJ2-3, with D tentatively TRBD2 (5 bases). V lost 2 bases to trimming and J lost 6 bases, with 19 bases between them. The germline V gene encodes CDR1 SGHRS and CDR2 YFSETQ. The CDR3 is made up of 16 amino acids. CDR3 nucleotide sequence: TGCGCCAGCAGCTTAGGCATAAACGCGCGGGCTGATACGCAGTATTTT. This encodes CASSLGINARADTQYF.

Points on this clone: Other DNA sequences from this sample encode an identical CDR3 as well. The V call is TRBV18, the J call TRBJ1-1; D gene uncertain. Trimming cost V 3 bases and J 0 bases, with 5 bases left between them. The CDR3 sequence is 13 residues long. The germline V gene has CDR1 KGHSH and CDR2 LQKENI. In DNA form, the CDR3 reads TGTGCCAGCTCACCCAGTCTGAACACTGAAGCTTTCTTT. It is translated as CASSPSLNTEAFF.